This T cell receptor (beta chain) was recovered during a study of shared clonotypes between healthy human individuals. This was a deep-level run. The repertoire was sequenced with immunoSEQ multiplex PCR; TCRdb's copy has only in-frame clones and lacks some. The table includes approximately 530,000 clones, roughly 95% detected once. This CDR3 region has 17 residues. CDR1 and CDR2 from the germline V gene are SGHTS and YDEGEE. V was cut by 4 bases and J by 0 bases, with 18 bases left in between. The sequenced material came from naive CD4+ T cells sorted from blood. Subset in this sample: CD45RA+ positively selected. The chain has TRBV5-8 and TRBJ2-3; unclear D gene. This receptor was identified in a woman aged 25-40 years in good health. Written as DNA, the CDR3 is TGTGCCAGCAGCCATCCTCTAACCGCGCTTAGCACAGATACGCAGTATTTT. This translates into CASSHPLTALSTDTQYF.